This TCR beta chain was sequenced during a study of T cells in Graves' hyperthyroidism and ophthalmopathy. Findings and caveats of the study: Stable hyperthyroidism was separated from ophthalmopathy by a model based on 13 V-J features. A median around 5.9 months before onset, the model predicted ophthalmopathy.

This clonotype was recorded a few times. Its specificity is not known. Stable Graves' hyperthyroidism meant no ophthalmopathy progression within 18 months. Fresh peripheral blood, around 11 ml of it, supplied the PBMCs. Germline CDR1 MDHEN, CDR2 SYDVKM. Trimming pared 3 bases from V and 2 bases from J, leaving 8 bases between. This CDR3 is 14 amino acids long. RNA transcripts gave rise to amplified TCR beta CDR3 regions. Primed by the HTBI set, a first-round RT-PCR was run on the TCR CDR3. TCRdb recomputed calls from the multiplex PCR reads with MiXCR, one row per CDR3 protein. The table records 300,000 or so distinct CDR3 sequences, roughly 23% of them present only once.

This sequence joins TRBV28 and TRBJ1-5, with D hard to call. Sequenced sample: blood. The sequence came from a woman aged 45-65 years with Graves' hyperthyroidism. CDR3 nucleotides: TGTGCCAGCAGTTTTCCCATCGGCAATCAGCCCCAGCATTTT. This translates into CASSFPIGNQPQHF.